Listed below are T cell receptor beta chains from one sample, sequenced in a study of chemoradiotherapy in HPV16-positive cancers. Data came from immunoSEQ multiplex PCR; TCRdb stores just in-frame clones and leaves some out. Of approximately 3,000 clones detected, 75% to 90% appear once; the ten largest clones hold about 10%. Sequencing was performed on tumor tissue, taken from a patient who underwent chemoradiotherapy. The receptors derive from a human donor with HPV-associated anogenital cancer. Each CDR3 is given with its conserved first and last residue. The D gene is left open where the match is weak. The listing skips clone size in some rows; elsewhere it reads once, few, many or a size class.

CDR3nt: TGCAGTGCCCTCCCCCAAGAGACCCAGTACTTC
CDR3aa: CSALPQETQYF
abundance: NA
d_gene: NA
v_gene: TRBV20-1
j_gene: TRBJ2-5

CDR3nt: TGCGCCAGCAGCCAACCCAGGGACAGGCTGAATTTTGCAACTAATGAAAAACTGTTTTTT
CDR3aa: CASSQPRDRLNFATNEKLFF
abundance: NA
d_gene: TRBD1
v_gene: TRBV4-1
j_gene: TRBJ1-4

CDR3nt: TGTGCCAGCAGCTTAGAGCGAGCGGGGGGCGATTTT
CDR3aa: CASSLERAGGDF
abundance: NA
d_gene: TRBD2
v_gene: TRBV11-2
j_gene: TRBJ2-3

CDR3nt: TGTGCCAGCAACCTAGGGTTTGGGAACACTGAAGCTTTCTTT
CDR3aa: CASNLGFGNTEAFF
abundance: few
d_gene: NA
v_gene: TRBV6-6
j_gene: TRBJ1-1

CDR3nt: TGTGCCAGCAGCTTCCGGACGACTCCCTACGAGCAGTACTTC
CDR3aa: CASSFRTTPYEQYF
abundance: NA
d_gene: NA
v_gene: TRBV13
j_gene: TRBJ2-7

CDR3nt: TGCAGCGTTGGTCTCAGGGCTGAAGCTTTCTTT
CDR3aa: CSVGLRAEAFF
abundance: NA
d_gene: NA
v_gene: TRBV29-1
j_gene: TRBJ1-1

CDR3nt: TGTGCCAGCAGGGGACAGCCCGGCGAGCAGTACTTC
CDR3aa: CASRGQPGEQYF
abundance: NA
d_gene: TRBD1
v_gene: TRBV6-1
j_gene: TRBJ2-7

CDR3nt: TGCAGCGTTGAGGCAGGGGCGGAGGAGACCCAGTACTTC
CDR3aa: CSVEAGAEETQYF
abundance: NA
d_gene: NA
v_gene: TRBV29-1
j_gene: TRBJ2-5

CDR3nt: TGTGCCAGCAGCTTGTCCCATAATTCACCCCTCCACTTT
CDR3aa: CASSLSHNSPLHF
abundance: NA
d_gene: NA
v_gene: TRBV14
j_gene: TRBJ1-6

CDR3nt: TGTGCCAGCAGCTCACAGCGGGGGGGGAAGACGCAGTATTTT
CDR3aa: CASSSQRGGKTQYF
abundance: few
d_gene: TRBD2
v_gene: TRBV9
j_gene: TRBJ2-3

CDR3nt: TGTGCCAGCAGCTTAGTTCAGGGAGGCGGCTACACCTTC
CDR3aa: CASSLVQGGGYTF
abundance: NA
d_gene: NA
v_gene: TRBV7-9
j_gene: TRBJ1-2

CDR3nt: TGTGCCAGTAGGGGAAGGGTAGCTCAGCCCCAGCATTTT
CDR3aa: CASRGRVAQPQHF
abundance: NA
d_gene: NA
v_gene: TRBV19
j_gene: TRBJ1-5

CDR3nt: TGTGCCAGTAGTTTAATAGGCTCACCCCTCCACTTT
CDR3aa: CASSLIGSPLHF
abundance: NA
d_gene: NA
v_gene: TRBV19
j_gene: TRBJ1-6

CDR3nt: TGTGCCAGCAGTGCCGGGACTAGCGGGGGGGGTAGTTATTTT
CDR3aa: CASSAGTSGGGSYF
abundance: once
d_gene: TRBD2
v_gene: TRBV6-1
j_gene: TRBJ2-3

CDR3nt: TGTGCCAGCAGCCGACGGACAGGGGAAGAAGGGGAGCTGTTTTTT
CDR3aa: CASSRRTGEEGELFF
abundance: NA
d_gene: TRBD1
v_gene: TRBV5-4
j_gene: TRBJ2-2

CDR3nt: TGTGCCAGCAGTTTAACCGACAGGGCTTCCTACGAGCAGTACTTC
CDR3aa: CASSLTDRASYEQYF
abundance: NA
d_gene: TRBD1
v_gene: TRBV27
j_gene: TRBJ2-7

CDR3nt: TGTGCCAGCAGCTTAGGGGTTGATGTGGCGCAGTATTTT
CDR3aa: CASSLGVDVAQYF
abundance: NA
d_gene: NA
v_gene: TRBV11-2
j_gene: TRBJ2-3

CDR3nt: TGTGCCAGCAGCAGATCCGGGACAGACGGGACCCGGAAAGATACGCAGTATTTT
CDR3aa: CASSRSGTDGTRKDTQYF
abundance: NA
d_gene: TRBD1
v_gene: TRBV11-3
j_gene: TRBJ2-3

CDR3nt: TGTGCCAGCAGCTTAGTACCGGGGGGCAGCACAGATACGCAGTATTTT
CDR3aa: CASSLVPGGSTDTQYF
abundance: NA
d_gene: NA
v_gene: TRBV11-3
j_gene: TRBJ2-3

CDR3nt: TGTGCCAGCAGCTTTGGTAGCAATCAGCCCCAGCATTTT
CDR3aa: CASSFGSNQPQHF
abundance: NA
d_gene: NA
v_gene: TRBV5-6
j_gene: TRBJ1-5

CDR3nt: TGCGCCAGCAGTCCCTCAGGGGAGTACTATGGCTACACCTTC
CDR3aa: CASSPSGEYYGYTF
abundance: NA
d_gene: NA
v_gene: TRBV10-1
j_gene: TRBJ1-2

CDR3nt: TGTGCCACCAGCAGAGATCGTAGCGAATGGACCTACGAGCAGTACTTC
CDR3aa: CATSRDRSEWTYEQYF
abundance: NA
d_gene: NA
v_gene: TRBV15
j_gene: TRBJ2-7

CDR3nt: TGTGCCAGCAGTGGGACAGGTGGAACCTACAATGAGCAGTTCTTC
CDR3aa: CASSGTGGTYNEQFF
abundance: NA
d_gene: TRBD1
v_gene: TRBV6-4
j_gene: TRBJ2-1

CDR3nt: TGTGCCAGCAGTGAACTGGGGGGAGGGAGCACAGATACGCAGTATTTT
CDR3aa: CASSELGGGSTDTQYF
abundance: NA
d_gene: TRBD2
v_gene: TRBV2
j_gene: TRBJ2-3

CDR3nt: TGTGCCAGCAGCCGGCGAAGACCCCTCCACTTT
CDR3aa: CASSRRRPLHF
abundance: NA
d_gene: NA
v_gene: TRBV28
j_gene: TRBJ1-6

CDR3nt: TGCGCCAGCAGCCAAGACAGGGGGGCCTTGGGTGAGCAGTACTTC
CDR3aa: CASSQDRGALGEQYF
abundance: NA
d_gene: NA
v_gene: TRBV4-3
j_gene: TRBJ2-7

CDR3nt: TGTGCCAGCAACCAAGAGGACAGACCGTTCTATGGCTACACCTTC
CDR3aa: CASNQEDRPFYGYTF
abundance: NA
d_gene: NA
v_gene: TRBV6-4
j_gene: TRBJ1-2

CDR3nt: TGTGCCAGCAGTTTGACAGGGGCGTTCTATGGCTACACCTTC
CDR3aa: CASSLTGAFYGYTF
abundance: few
d_gene: TRBD1
v_gene: TRBV28
j_gene: TRBJ1-2

CDR3nt: TGTGCCAGCTCACCACTGGCAGGGGTGAAGAGCAATGAGCAGTTCTTC
CDR3aa: CASSPLAGVKSNEQFF
abundance: NA
d_gene: NA
v_gene: TRBV18
j_gene: TRBJ2-1

CDR3nt: TGTGCCAGCAGCTTAGGGCTAAGCTCCTACGAGCAGTACTTC
CDR3aa: CASSLGLSSYEQYF
abundance: few
d_gene: NA
v_gene: TRBV7-2
j_gene: TRBJ2-7

CDR3nt: TGTGCCAGCACCAACTACAGGGAAGGGGGGACCCAGTACTTC
CDR3aa: CASTNYREGGTQYF
abundance: NA
d_gene: NA
v_gene: TRBV7-6
j_gene: TRBJ2-5

CDR3nt: TGTGCCAGCAGCTCCGAACGCACAGATACGCAGTATTTT
CDR3aa: CASSSERTDTQYF
abundance: few
d_gene: NA
v_gene: TRBV7-6
j_gene: TRBJ2-3

CDR3nt: TGTGCCAGCAGCTTCGATTTTTTCATCCAATACTTC
CDR3aa: CASSFDFFIQYF
abundance: NA
d_gene: NA
v_gene: TRBV7-9
j_gene: TRBJ2-7

CDR3nt: TGTGCCAGCAGCTTGGGGGGACTGGGGTCACCCCTCCACTTT
CDR3aa: CASSLGGLGSPLHF
abundance: few
d_gene: NA
v_gene: TRBV7-3
j_gene: TRBJ1-6

CDR3nt: TGTGCTAGTGGTTTGGTACTTCCTCAGGGAATTTCACCCCTCCACTTT
CDR3aa: CASGLVLPQGISPLHF
abundance: NA
d_gene: NA
v_gene: TRBV12-5
j_gene: TRBJ1-6

CDR3nt: TGCGCCAGCAGCTTGGGGAAGAACACTGAAGCTTTCTTT
CDR3aa: CASSLGKNTEAFF
abundance: NA
d_gene: NA
v_gene: TRBV5-1
j_gene: TRBJ1-1

CDR3nt: TGTGCCAGCAGCGCCCACAGGGTCAAAAATTCACCCCTCCACTTT
CDR3aa: CASSAHRVKNSPLHF
abundance: NA
d_gene: NA
v_gene: TRBV7-2
j_gene: TRBJ1-6

CDR3nt: TGCAGTGCCGGACAGCCCCAGCATTTT
CDR3aa: CSAGQPQHF
abundance: once
d_gene: NA
v_gene: TRBV20-1
j_gene: TRBJ1-5

CDR3nt: TGCAGCGTTGGACAGATGAGGGCTTTCTTT
CDR3aa: CSVGQMRAFF
abundance: few
d_gene: NA
v_gene: TRBV29-1
j_gene: TRBJ1-1

CDR3nt: TGTGCCAGCAGCCCTGCTCTGACCGTAGAGGGGGAGACCCAGTACTTC
CDR3aa: CASSPALTVEGETQYF
abundance: NA
d_gene: NA
v_gene: TRBV11-2
j_gene: TRBJ2-5

CDR3nt: TGTGCCAGCAGTTTAATCGCCGGGAACACTGAAGCTTTCTTT
CDR3aa: CASSLIAGNTEAFF
abundance: NA
d_gene: NA
v_gene: TRBV27
j_gene: TRBJ1-1

CDR3nt: TGTGCCATCAGTACCGACAGCAGCTCCTACAATGAGCAGTTCTTC
CDR3aa: CAISTDSSSYNEQFF
abundance: NA
d_gene: NA
v_gene: TRBV10-3
j_gene: TRBJ2-1

CDR3nt: TGTGCCAGCAGCTTGGAGGTTCAGGGGCCATCTAACTATGGCTACACCTTC
CDR3aa: CASSLEVQGPSNYGYTF
abundance: NA
d_gene: NA
v_gene: TRBV5-8
j_gene: TRBJ1-2

CDR3nt: TGTGCCAGCAGGACGAGCGGACTAGCTTCTGTCGAGCAGTACTTC
CDR3aa: CASRTSGLASVEQYF
abundance: NA
d_gene: TRBD2
v_gene: TRBV6-4
j_gene: TRBJ2-7

CDR3nt: TGCGCCAGCAGCTGGTGGGACGCCCAGGAGCAGTTCTTC
CDR3aa: CASSWWDAQEQFF
abundance: NA
d_gene: NA
v_gene: TRBV4-1
j_gene: TRBJ2-1

CDR3nt: TGTGCCAGCAGCTTACTGGCGAATGAAAAACTGTTTTTT
CDR3aa: CASSLLANEKLFF
abundance: NA
d_gene: NA
v_gene: TRBV7-2
j_gene: TRBJ1-4

CDR3nt: TGTGCCAGCAGCCAAGGTAGCTCCTACGAGCAGTACTTC
CDR3aa: CASSQGSSYEQYF
abundance: NA
d_gene: NA
v_gene: TRBV4-2
j_gene: TRBJ2-7

CDR3nt: TGTGCCAGCAGCCGTTCCGTATCCTACGAGCAGTACTTC
CDR3aa: CASSRSVSYEQYF
abundance: NA
d_gene: NA
v_gene: TRBV28
j_gene: TRBJ2-7

CDR3nt: TGTGCCAGCAGTGAAGTTGTGGGGGGCCCTAGGACTGAAGCTTTCTTT
CDR3aa: CASSEVVGGPRTEAFF
abundance: NA
d_gene: NA
v_gene: TRBV2
j_gene: TRBJ1-1

CDR3nt: TGTGCCAGCAGCCCACAAAGGACAGAGAACACCGGGGAGCTGTTTTTT
CDR3aa: CASSPQRTENTGELFF
abundance: NA
d_gene: NA
v_gene: TRBV14
j_gene: TRBJ2-2

CDR3nt: TGTGCCAGCAGTTTGACACCAACAGGGGGCGGCAATCAGCCCCAGCATTTT
CDR3aa: CASSLTPTGGGNQPQHF
abundance: NA
d_gene: TRBD1
v_gene: TRBV7-6
j_gene: TRBJ1-5

CDR3nt: TGCGCCAGCAGCTTGGACACCCGATACGAGCAGTACTTC
CDR3aa: CASSLDTRYEQYF
abundance: NA
d_gene: NA
v_gene: TRBV5-1
j_gene: TRBJ2-7

CDR3nt: TGTGCCAGCAGCTCCACTACAGAGGGAGTTTACGAGCAGTACTTC
CDR3aa: CASSSTTEGVYEQYF
abundance: few
d_gene: NA
v_gene: TRBV13
j_gene: TRBJ2-7

CDR3nt: TGTGCCAGCAGTTCCACTTACAATGAGCAGTTCTTC
CDR3aa: CASSSTYNEQFF
abundance: NA
d_gene: NA
v_gene: TRBV28
j_gene: TRBJ2-1

CDR3nt: TGTGCCAGCAGCACCGGGACATTATTAGATACGCAGTATTTT
CDR3aa: CASSTGTLLDTQYF
abundance: NA
d_gene: NA
v_gene: TRBV28
j_gene: TRBJ2-3

CDR3nt: TGTGCCATCAGTGAGTCGGGAAACAGGGCCTATGGCTACACCTTC
CDR3aa: CAISESGNRAYGYTF
abundance: NA
d_gene: NA
v_gene: TRBV10-3
j_gene: TRBJ1-2

CDR3nt: TGTGCCATCCGAACCGCTAGCGGGGGTATCGGGGAGCTGTTTTTT
CDR3aa: CAIRTASGGIGELFF
abundance: once
d_gene: TRBD2
v_gene: TRBV10-3
j_gene: TRBJ2-2

CDR3nt: TGTGCCAGCAGCCGCTTCGGAGAGGAGTGGGATGAGCAGTTCTTC
CDR3aa: CASSRFGEEWDEQFF
abundance: NA
d_gene: NA
v_gene: TRBV14
j_gene: TRBJ2-1

CDR3nt: TGTGCCAGCAGCTTGGCCGGGGGAGGAGATACGCAGTATTTT
CDR3aa: CASSLAGGGDTQYF
abundance: NA
d_gene: NA
v_gene: TRBV5-4
j_gene: TRBJ2-3